The rows below give T cell receptor beta chains drawn from one sample of a study of blood T cell repertoires in COVID-19. The data were produced by immunoSEQ multiplex PCR, yet TCRdb's version contains in-frame clones alone and is incomplete. The table has about 160,000 clones, 70% to 85% seen once. The sequencing input was peripheral blood. These receptors all come from a man older than 75 with COVID-19, enrolled during active disease. CDR3s include the opening cysteine and the closing phenylalanine or tryptophan. The order of the fields is clone size, D gene, J gene, V gene, CDR3 DNA, CDR3 protein. D genes are given only for firm matches. Not all rows give a size; the values are once, few, many and, for expanded clones, a class.

clone_size: .
d_call: .
j_call: TRBJ2-5
v_call: TRBV10-3
cdr3_nt: TGTGCCATCAGTGACCCGGGACTCCCGGCGCAAGAGACCCAGTACTTC
cdr3_aa: CAISDPGLPAQETQYF

clone_size: .
d_call: TRBD2
j_call: TRBJ2-1
v_call: TRBV27
cdr3_nt: TGTGCCAGCGGATTAAGCGGGGCCCAATACAATGAGCAGTTCTTC
cdr3_aa: CASGLSGAQYNEQFF

clone_size: .
d_call: TRBD1
j_call: TRBJ1-6
v_call: TRBV10-3
cdr3_nt: TGTGCCATCAGGACAGGGGCTAATTCACCCCTCCACTTT
cdr3_aa: CAIRTGANSPLHF

clone_size: .
d_call: .
j_call: TRBJ1-3
v_call: TRBV6-2/TRBV6-3
cdr3_nt: TGTGCCAGCAGTTACTCCAGGGTGGCTGGAAACACCATATATTTT
cdr3_aa: CASSYSRVAGNTIYF

clone_size: .
d_call: TRBD1
j_call: TRBJ1-3
v_call: TRBV7-8
cdr3_nt: TGTGCCAGCAGCCGCGACAGGGCTGGAAACACCATATATTTT
cdr3_aa: CASSRDRAGNTIYF

clone_size: .
d_call: .
j_call: TRBJ2-2
v_call: TRBV6-5
cdr3_nt: TGTGCCAGCAGGCCGCCTCGTGTCGGCGGGGAGCTGTTTTTT
cdr3_aa: CASRPPRVGGELFF

clone_size: .
d_call: .
j_call: TRBJ1-3
v_call: TRBV6-1
cdr3_nt: TGTGCCAGCAGTGAAACTTGGAGCTCTGGAAACACCATATATTTT
cdr3_aa: CASSETWSSGNTIYF

clone_size: few
d_call: .
j_call: TRBJ1-1
v_call: TRBV28
cdr3_nt: TGTGCCAGCAGTTTTCTAGGGGCGCGGACTGAAGCTTTCTTT
cdr3_aa: CASSFLGARTEAFF

clone_size: .
d_call: .
j_call: TRBJ2-5
v_call: TRBV23-1
cdr3_nt: TGCGCCAGCAGTCAACAGGGGCCAGAAGAGACCCAGTACTTC
cdr3_aa: CASSQQGPEETQYF

clone_size: .
d_call: .
j_call: TRBJ2-7
v_call: TRBV7-8
cdr3_nt: TGTGCCAGCAGCTTACAACATCCCTCCTACGAGCAGTACTTC
cdr3_aa: CASSLQHPSYEQYF

clone_size: .
d_call: TRBD1
j_call: TRBJ1-2
v_call: TRBV28
cdr3_nt: TGTGCCAGCAGTTCTGGATGGTTTGGACAGGGATCTAACTATGGCTACACCTTC
cdr3_aa: CASSSGWFGQGSNYGYTF

clone_size: .
d_call: .
j_call: TRBJ2-2
v_call: TRBV10-3
cdr3_nt: TGTGCCATCAGCAGGGGGAACACCGGGGAGCTGTTTTTT
cdr3_aa: CAISRGNTGELFF

clone_size: .
d_call: TRBD1
j_call: TRBJ1-5
v_call: TRBV19
cdr3_nt: TGTGCCAGTAGTACGACCACACAGGGGGCTTGGCAGCCCCAGCATTTT
cdr3_aa: CASSTTTQGAWQPQHF

clone_size: .
d_call: TRBD1
j_call: TRBJ1-1
v_call: TRBV4-3
cdr3_nt: TGCGCCAGCAGCCAAGGGGGGGACAGCACTGAAGCTTTCTTT
cdr3_aa: CASSQGGDSTEAFF

clone_size: .
d_call: .
j_call: TRBJ1-1
v_call: TRBV11-2
cdr3_nt: TGTGCCAGCAGCTTAGGGGGGGGTGAAGGTTTCTTT
cdr3_aa: CASSLGGGEGFF

clone_size: .
d_call: .
j_call: TRBJ2-3
v_call: TRBV28
cdr3_nt: TGTGCCAGCAGTTTTGGGGGGAAAGGCACAGATACGCAGTATTTT
cdr3_aa: CASSFGGKGTDTQYF

clone_size: .
d_call: TRBD1
j_call: TRBJ1-2
v_call: TRBV29-1
cdr3_nt: TGCAGCGTTCCCAAGGGACAGGGGTATGGCTACACCTTC
cdr3_aa: CSVPKGQGYGYTF

clone_size: once
d_call: TRBD2
j_call: TRBJ2-3
v_call: TRBV6-2/TRBV6-3
cdr3_nt: TGTGCCAGCAGTACTTCTAGCGGGGGGGCCTTATATACGCAGTATTTT
cdr3_aa: CASSTSSGGALYTQYF

clone_size: .
d_call: TRBD1
j_call: TRBJ1-6
v_call: TRBV7-2
cdr3_nt: TGTGCCAGCAGCTTACGGACAGGTTCACCCCTCCACTTT
cdr3_aa: CASSLRTGSPLHF

clone_size: once
d_call: .
j_call: TRBJ1-6
v_call: TRBV5-5
cdr3_nt: TGTGCCAGCAGCTTAACCTCGACAGGAGCCTTGGGATCACCCCTCCACTTT
cdr3_aa: CASSLTSTGALGSPLHF

clone_size: .
d_call: TRBD2
j_call: TRBJ2-1
v_call: TRBV7-2
cdr3_nt: TGTGCCAGCAGCGCACGGACTAGCGGGGCTCTTGGCGCCTACAATGAGCAGTTCTTC
cdr3_aa: CASSARTSGALGAYNEQFF

clone_size: .
d_call: .
j_call: TRBJ1-2
v_call: TRBV4-2
cdr3_nt: TGTGCCAGCAGCCAGCCCCCGGGAACCTATGGCTACACCTTC
cdr3_aa: CASSQPPGTYGYTF

clone_size: .
d_call: TRBD1
j_call: TRBJ2-1
v_call: TRBV14
cdr3_nt: TGTGCCAGCAGCCAATGGGGACAGAAGTTCTTC
cdr3_aa: CASSQWGQKFF

clone_size: .
d_call: .
j_call: TRBJ1-5
v_call: TRBV6-1
cdr3_nt: TGTGCCAGCAGTGACACCGAGGGTAGCAATCAGCCCCAGCATTTT
cdr3_aa: CASSDTEGSNQPQHF

clone_size: .
d_call: TRBD1
j_call: TRBJ1-5
v_call: TRBV19
cdr3_nt: TGTGCCACCACCGACAGGGGAAGCAATCAGCCCCAGCATTTT
cdr3_aa: CATTDRGSNQPQHF

clone_size: .
d_call: .
j_call: TRBJ2-6
v_call: TRBV6-1
cdr3_nt: TGTGCCAGCAGTGATAGAGGGAACAACGTCCTGACTTTC
cdr3_aa: CASSDRGNNVLTF